This TCR beta chain appears in the sequencing data of a study of cytomegalovirus exposure and HLA in healthy donors. Turning to the study itself: Caucasian-associated ancestry cluster membership applied to over 80% of several hundred genotyped donors. General study points: Later analysis revealed greater clonal expansion in HLA-associated TCR beta chains than in equally common others. The analysis excluded some indistinguishable V segments, including TRBV6-2 and TRBV6-3. The productive fraction for most TCR beta V segments was about 90% or about 30% in an earlier analysis.

V was pared by 2 bases and J by 2 bases, with 9 bases of the junction left unmatched. Germline CDR1 and CDR2: MNHEY and SVGAGI. The length of the CDR3 is 16 residues. A note on this clone: Its antigen is unidentified.

In the PCR, 60 Vbeta and 13 Jbeta primers were used. Here immunoSEQ multiplex PCR was the method, and the copy in TCRdb shows in-frame clones only, minus some. The sample records some 110,000 clones, under 85% being singletons. The sample comprised PBMCs. The sequence derives from a man in his thirties or forties in good health and CMV-seropositive. The chain recombines TRBV6-5 with TRBJ2-7; 7 nucleotides line up with TRBD1. The CDR3 sequence: CASSYNSGTVPYEQYF. DNA of the CDR3: TGTGCCAGCAGTTACAACTCCGGGACAGTACCCTACGAGCAGTACTTC.